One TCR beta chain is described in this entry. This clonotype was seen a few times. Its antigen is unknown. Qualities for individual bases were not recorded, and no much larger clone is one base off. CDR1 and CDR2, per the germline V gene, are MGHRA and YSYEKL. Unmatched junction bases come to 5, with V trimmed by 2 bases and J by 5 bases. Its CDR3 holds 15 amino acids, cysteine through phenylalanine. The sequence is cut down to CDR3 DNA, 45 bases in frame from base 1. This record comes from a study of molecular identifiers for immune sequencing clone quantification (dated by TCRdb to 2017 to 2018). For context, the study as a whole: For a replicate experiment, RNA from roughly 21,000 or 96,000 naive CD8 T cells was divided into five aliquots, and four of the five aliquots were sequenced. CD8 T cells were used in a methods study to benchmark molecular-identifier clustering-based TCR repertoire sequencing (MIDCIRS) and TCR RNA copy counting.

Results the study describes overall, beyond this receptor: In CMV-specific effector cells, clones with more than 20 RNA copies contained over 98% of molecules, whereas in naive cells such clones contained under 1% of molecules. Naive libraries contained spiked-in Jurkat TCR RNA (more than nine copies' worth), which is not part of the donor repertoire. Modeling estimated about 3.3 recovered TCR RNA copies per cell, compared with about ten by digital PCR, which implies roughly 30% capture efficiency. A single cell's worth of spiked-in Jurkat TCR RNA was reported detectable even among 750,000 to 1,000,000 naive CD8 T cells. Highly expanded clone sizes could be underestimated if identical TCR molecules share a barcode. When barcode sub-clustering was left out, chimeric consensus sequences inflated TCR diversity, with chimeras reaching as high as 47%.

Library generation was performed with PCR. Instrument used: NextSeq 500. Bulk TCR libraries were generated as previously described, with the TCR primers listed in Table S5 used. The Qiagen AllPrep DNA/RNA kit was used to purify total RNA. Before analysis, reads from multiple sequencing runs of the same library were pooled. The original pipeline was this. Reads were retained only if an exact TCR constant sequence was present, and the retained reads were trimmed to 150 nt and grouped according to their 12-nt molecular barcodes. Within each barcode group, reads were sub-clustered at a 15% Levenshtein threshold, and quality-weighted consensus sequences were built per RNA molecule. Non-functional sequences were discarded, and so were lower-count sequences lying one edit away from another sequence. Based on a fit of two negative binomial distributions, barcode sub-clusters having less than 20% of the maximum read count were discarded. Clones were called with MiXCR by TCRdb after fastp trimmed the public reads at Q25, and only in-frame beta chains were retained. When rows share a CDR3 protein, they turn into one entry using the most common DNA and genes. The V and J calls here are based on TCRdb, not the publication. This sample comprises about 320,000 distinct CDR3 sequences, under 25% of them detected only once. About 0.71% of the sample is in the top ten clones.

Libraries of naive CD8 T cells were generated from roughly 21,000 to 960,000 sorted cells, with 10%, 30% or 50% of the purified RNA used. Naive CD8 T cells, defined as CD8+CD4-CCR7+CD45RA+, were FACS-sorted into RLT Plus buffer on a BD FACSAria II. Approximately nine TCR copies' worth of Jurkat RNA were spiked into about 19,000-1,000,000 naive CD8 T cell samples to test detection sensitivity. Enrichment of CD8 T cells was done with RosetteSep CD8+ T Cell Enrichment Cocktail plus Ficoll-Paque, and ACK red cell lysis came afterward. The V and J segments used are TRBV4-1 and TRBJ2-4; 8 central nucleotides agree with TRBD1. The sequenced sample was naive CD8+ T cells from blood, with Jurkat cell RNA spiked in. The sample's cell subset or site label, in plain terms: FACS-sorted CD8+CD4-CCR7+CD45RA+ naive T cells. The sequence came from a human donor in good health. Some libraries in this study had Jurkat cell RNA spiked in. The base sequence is TGCGCCAGCAGCCAAAGGCAGGGGGCCCAAAACATTCAGTACTTC. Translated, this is CASSQRQGAQNIQYF.